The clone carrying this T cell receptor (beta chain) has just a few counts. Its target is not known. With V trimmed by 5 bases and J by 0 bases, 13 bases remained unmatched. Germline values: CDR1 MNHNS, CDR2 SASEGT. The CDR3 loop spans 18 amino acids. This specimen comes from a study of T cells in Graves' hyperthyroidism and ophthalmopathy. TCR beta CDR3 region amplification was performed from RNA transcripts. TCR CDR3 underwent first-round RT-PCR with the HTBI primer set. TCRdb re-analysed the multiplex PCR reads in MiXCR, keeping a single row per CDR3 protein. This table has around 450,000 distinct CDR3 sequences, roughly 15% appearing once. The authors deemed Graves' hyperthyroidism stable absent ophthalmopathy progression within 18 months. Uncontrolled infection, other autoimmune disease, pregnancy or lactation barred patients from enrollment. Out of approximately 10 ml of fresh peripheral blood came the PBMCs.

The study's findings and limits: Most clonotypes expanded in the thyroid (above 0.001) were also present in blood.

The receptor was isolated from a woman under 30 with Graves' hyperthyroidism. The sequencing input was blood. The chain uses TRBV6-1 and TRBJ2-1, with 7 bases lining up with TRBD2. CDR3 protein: CASSPAMKREISYNEQFF. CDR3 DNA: TGTGCCAGCAGTCCAGCTATGAAGCGGGAAATCTCCTACAATGAGCAGTTCTTC.